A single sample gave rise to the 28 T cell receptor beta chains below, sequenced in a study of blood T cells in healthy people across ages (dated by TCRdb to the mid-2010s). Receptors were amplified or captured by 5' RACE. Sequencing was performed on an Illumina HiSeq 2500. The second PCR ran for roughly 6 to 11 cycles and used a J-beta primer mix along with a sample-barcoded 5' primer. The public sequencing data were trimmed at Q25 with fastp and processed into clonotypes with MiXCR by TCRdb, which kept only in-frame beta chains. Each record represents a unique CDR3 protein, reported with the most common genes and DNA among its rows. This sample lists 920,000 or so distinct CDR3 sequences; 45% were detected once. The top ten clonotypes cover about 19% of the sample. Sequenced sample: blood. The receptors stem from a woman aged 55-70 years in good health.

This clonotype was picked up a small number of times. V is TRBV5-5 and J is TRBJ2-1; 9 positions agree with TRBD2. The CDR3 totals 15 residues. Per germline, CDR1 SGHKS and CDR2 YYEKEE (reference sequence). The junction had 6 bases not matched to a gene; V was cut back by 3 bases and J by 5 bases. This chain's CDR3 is CASSSSGTSNNEQFF. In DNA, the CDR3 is TGTGCCAGCAGCTCCTCCGGGACTAGCAACAATGAGCAGTTCTTC.

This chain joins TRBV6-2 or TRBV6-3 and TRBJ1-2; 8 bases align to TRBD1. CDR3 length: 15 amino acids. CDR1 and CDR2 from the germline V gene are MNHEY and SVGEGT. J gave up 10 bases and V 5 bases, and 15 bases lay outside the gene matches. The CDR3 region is CASSIAGQVVFFYTF. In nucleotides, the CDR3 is TGTGCCAGCAGTATCGCGGGACAGGTGGTTTTTTTCTACACCTTC.

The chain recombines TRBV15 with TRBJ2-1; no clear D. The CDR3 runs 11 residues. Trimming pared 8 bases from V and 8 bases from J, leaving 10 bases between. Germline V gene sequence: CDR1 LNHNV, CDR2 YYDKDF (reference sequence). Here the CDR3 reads CATYNGHEQFF. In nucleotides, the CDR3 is TGTGCCACCTACAATGGCCATGAGCAGTTCTTC.

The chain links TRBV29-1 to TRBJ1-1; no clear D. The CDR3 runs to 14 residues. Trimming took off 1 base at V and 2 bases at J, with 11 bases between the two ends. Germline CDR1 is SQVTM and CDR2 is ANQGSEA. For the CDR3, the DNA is TGCAGCGTTGAAGTCGTCAAGCTTAACACTGAAGCTTTCTTT. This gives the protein CSVEVVKLNTEAFF.

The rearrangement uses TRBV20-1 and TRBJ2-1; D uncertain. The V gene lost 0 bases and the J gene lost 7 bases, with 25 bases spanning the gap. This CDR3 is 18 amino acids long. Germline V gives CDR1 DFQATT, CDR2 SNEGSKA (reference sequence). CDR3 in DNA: TGCAGTGCTAGAGATTATGGCCCCACCTCTTCTTCTCCTAATGAGCAGTTCTTC. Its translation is CSARDYGPTSSSPNEQFF.

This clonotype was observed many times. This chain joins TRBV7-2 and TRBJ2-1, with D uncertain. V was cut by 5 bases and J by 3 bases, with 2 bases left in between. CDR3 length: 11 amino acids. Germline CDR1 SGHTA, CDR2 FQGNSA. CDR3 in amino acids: CASSVYNEQFF. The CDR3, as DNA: TGTGCCAGCAGCGTCTACAATGAGCAGTTCTTC.

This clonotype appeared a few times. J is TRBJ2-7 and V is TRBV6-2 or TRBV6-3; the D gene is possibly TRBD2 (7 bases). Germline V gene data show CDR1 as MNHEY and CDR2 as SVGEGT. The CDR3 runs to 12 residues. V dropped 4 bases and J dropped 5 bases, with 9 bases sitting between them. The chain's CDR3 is CASSWEGDEQYF. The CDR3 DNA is TGTGCCAGCAGTTGGGAGGGGGACGAGCAGTACTTC.

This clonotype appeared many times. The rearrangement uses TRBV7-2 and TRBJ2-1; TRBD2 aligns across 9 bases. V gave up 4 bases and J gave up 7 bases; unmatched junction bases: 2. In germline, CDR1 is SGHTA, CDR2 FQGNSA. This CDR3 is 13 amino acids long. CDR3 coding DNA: TGTGCCAGCAGCTCTCTAGCGGGAAATGAGCAGTTCTTC. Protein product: CASSSLAGNEQFF.

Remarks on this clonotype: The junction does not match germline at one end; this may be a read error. CDR3 sequence (DNA): TGTGCCAGCAACCAAGGGCAAGCTTACGAGCAGTACTTC. This sequence encodes CASNQGQAYEQYF. This chain uses TRBV16 with TRBJ2-7; D ambiguous. The CDR3 has 13 amino acids. Germline V gene data show CDR1 as KGHSY and CDR2 as FQNENV.

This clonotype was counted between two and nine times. The CDR3 spells CASSERRSLYGYTF. CDR3 DNA sequence: TGTGCCAGCAGTGAACGCAGGAGCCTCTATGGCTACACCTTC. The gene calls are TRBV6-1 and TRBJ1-2, with unresolved D. Trimming took 2 bases from V and 4 from J, leaving 11 bases between them. This CDR3 comprises 14 residues. Per germline, CDR1 MNHNS and CDR2 SASEGT.

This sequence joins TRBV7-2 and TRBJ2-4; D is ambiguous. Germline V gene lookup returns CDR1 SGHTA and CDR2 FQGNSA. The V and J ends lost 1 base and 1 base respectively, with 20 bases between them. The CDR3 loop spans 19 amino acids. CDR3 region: CASSLVGRSKGEAKNIQYF. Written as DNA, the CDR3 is TGTGCCAGCAGCTTAGTTGGGCGGAGCAAGGGTGAGGCCAAAAACATTCAGTACTTC.

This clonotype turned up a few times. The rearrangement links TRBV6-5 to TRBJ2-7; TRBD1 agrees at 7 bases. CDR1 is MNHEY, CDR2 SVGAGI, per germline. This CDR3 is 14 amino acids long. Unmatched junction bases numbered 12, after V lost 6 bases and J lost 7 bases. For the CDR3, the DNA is TGTGCCAGCAGCCGAGACAGGGTACCCGGGGAGCAGTACTTC. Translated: CASSRDRVPGEQYF.

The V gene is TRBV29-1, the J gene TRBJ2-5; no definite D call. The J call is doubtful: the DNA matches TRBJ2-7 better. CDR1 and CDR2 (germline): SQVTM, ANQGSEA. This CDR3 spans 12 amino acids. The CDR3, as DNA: TGCAGCGTTGAAGACTCTCGCAGCGAGCAGTACTTC. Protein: CSVEDSRSEQYF.

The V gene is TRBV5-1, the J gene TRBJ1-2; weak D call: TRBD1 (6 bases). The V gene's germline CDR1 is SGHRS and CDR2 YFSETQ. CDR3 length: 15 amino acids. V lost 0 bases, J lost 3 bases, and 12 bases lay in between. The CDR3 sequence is CASSLGRGDDYGYTF. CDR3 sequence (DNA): TGCGCCAGCAGCTTGGGCAGGGGAGACGACTATGGCTACACCTTC.

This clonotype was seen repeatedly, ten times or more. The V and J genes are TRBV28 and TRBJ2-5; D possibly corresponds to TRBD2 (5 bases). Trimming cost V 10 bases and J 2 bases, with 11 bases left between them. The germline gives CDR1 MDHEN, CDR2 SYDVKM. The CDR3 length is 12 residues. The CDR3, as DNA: TGTGCCACCGGACTGTTACAAGAGACCCAGTACTTC. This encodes CATGLLQETQYF.

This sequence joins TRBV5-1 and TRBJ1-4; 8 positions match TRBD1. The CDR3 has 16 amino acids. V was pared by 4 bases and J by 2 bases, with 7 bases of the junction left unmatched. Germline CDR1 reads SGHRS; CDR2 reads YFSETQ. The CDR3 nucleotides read TGCGCCAGCAGCCCAGGGGGCTTTCAGACTAATGAAAAACTGTTTTTT. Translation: CASSPGGFQTNEKLFF.

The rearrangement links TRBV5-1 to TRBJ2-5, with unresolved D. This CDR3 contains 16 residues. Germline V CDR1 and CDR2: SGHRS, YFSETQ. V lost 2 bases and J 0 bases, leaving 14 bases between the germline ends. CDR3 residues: CASSFPNEQYQETQYF. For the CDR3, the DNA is TGCGCCAGCAGCTTTCCCAACGAGCAGTACCAAGAGACCCAGTACTTC. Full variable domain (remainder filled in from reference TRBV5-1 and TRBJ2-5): KAGVTQTPRYLIKTRGQQVTLSCSPISGHRSVSWYQQTPGQGLQFLFEYFSETQRNKGNFPGRFSGRQFSNSRSEMNVSTLELGDSALYLCASSFPNEQYQETQYFGPGTRLLVL.

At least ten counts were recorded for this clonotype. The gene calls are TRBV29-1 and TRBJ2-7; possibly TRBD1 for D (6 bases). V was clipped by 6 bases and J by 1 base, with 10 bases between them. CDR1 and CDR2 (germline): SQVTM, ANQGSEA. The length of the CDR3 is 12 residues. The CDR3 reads CSVQRGSYEQYF. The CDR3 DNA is TGCAGCGTACAGAGGGGGTCCTACGAGCAGTACTTC.

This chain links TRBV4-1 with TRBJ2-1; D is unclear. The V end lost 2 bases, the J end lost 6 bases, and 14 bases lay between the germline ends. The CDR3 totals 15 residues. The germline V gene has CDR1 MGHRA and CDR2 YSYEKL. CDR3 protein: CASSQPTDTGNEQFF. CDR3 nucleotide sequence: TGCGCCAGCAGCCAACCAACCGACACGGGCAATGAGCAGTTCTTC.

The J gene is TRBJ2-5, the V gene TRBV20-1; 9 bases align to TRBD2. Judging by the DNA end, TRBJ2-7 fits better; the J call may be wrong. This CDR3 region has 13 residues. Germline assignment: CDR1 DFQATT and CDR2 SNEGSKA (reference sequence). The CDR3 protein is CSAQAGGRGEQYF. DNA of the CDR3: TGCAGTGCTCAAGCGGGAGGTAGGGGCGAGCAGTACTTC.

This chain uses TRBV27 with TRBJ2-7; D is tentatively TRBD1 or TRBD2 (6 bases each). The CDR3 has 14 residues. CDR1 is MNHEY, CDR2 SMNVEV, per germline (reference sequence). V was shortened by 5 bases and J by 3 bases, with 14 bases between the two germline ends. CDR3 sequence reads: CASSPPGAGYEQYF. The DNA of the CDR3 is TGTGCCAGCAGTCCCCCGGGGGCCGGCTACGAGCAGTACTTC.

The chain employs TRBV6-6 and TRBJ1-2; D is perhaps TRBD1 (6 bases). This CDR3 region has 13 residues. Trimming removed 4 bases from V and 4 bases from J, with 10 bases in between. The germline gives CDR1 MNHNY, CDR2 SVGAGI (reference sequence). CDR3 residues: CASSSDSAYGYTF. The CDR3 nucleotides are TGTGCCAGCAGTTCGGACAGTGCCTATGGCTACACCTTC.

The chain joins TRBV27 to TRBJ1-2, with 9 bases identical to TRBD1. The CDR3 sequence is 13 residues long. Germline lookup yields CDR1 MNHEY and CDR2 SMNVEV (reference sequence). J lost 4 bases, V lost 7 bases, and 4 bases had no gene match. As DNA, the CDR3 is TGTGCCAGCACGGGACAGGGCTTCTATGGCTACACCTTC. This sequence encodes CASTGQGFYGYTF.

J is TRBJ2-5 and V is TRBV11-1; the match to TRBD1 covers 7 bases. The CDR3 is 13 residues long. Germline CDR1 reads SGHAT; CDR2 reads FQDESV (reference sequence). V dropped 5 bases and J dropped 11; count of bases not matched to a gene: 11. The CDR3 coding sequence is TGTGCCAGCAGCCCCCCTGGACAGGTTCGGCAGTACTTC. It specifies CASSPPGQVRQYF.

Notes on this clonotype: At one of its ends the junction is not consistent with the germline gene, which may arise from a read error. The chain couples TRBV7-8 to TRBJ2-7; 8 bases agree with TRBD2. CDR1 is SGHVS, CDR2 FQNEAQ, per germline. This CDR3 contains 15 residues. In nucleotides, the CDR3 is TGTGCCAGTAGCTCCTATGGACTAGCACCATCCGAGCAGTACTTC. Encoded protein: CASSSYGLAPSEQYF.

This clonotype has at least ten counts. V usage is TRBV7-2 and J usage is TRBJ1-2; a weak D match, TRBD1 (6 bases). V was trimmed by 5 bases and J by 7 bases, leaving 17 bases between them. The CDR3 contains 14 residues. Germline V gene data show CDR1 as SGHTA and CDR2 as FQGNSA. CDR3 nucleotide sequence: TGTGCCAGCAGCCCTTCCCAGGGGCAGGGTGGCTACACCTTC. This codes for CASSPSQGQGGYTF.

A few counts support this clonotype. The CDR3 region is CASSHRDRGGTEAFF. The CDR3 DNA follows: TGCGCCAGCAGCCACCGGGACAGGGGTGGCACTGAAGCTTTCTTT. The chain links TRBV5-1 to TRBJ1-1, with 10 bases identical to TRBD1. Unmatched junction bases numbered 7, after V lost 4 bases and J lost 4 bases. CDR1 is SGHRS and CDR2 is YFSETQ in the germline V gene. The CDR3 extends over 15 amino acids.

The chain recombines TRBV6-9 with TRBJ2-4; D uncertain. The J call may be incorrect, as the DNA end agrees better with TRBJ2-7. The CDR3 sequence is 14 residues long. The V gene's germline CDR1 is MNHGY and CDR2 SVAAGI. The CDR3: CASSYDRAPYEQYF. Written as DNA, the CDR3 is TGTGCCAGCAGTTATGACCGGGCCCCCTACGAGCAGTACTTC.